The present TCR beta chain was sequenced within a study of T cells in Graves' hyperthyroidism and ophthalmopathy. This clonotype was found a few times. Each patient was aged 18 to 65 and had newly diagnosed hyperthyroidism of under 2 months' duration. Trimming took off 3 bases at V and 8 bases at J, with 10 bases between the two ends. The germline gives CDR1 SGHAT, CDR2 FQNNGV. This CDR3 contains 13 residues. Authors of the study amplified TCR beta CDR3 regions from RNA transcripts. An initial round of RT-PCR targeting the TCR CDR3 relied on the HTBI primer set. TCRdb ran MiXCR on the multiplex PCR reads and lists one entry per CDR3 protein. The repertoire consists of some 510,000 distinct CDR3 sequences, with 20% to 25% occurring once and the leading ten covering about 30%.

Sequenced material: blood. The chain recombines TRBV11-2 with TRBJ2-2; D unclear. The receptor was derived from a man aged 18-30 years with Graves' hyperthyroidism. CDR3 sequence (DNA): TGTGCCAGCAGCTTTGTGGCGGCTGGGGAGCTGTTTTTT. It translates to CASSFVAAGELFF.